The entry that follows covers one T cell receptor beta chain sequence. This entry belongs to a study of Ad26.COV2.S vaccination and SARS-CoV-2 variants. Sequencing used immunoSEQ multiplex PCR; TCRdb keeps in-frame clones, though not all of them. This sample yields some 340,000 clones, of which about 85% are seen a single time; around 2% belongs to the top ten. This CDR3 comprises 15 residues. CDR1 and CDR2 (germline): MNHEY, SMNVEV (reference sequence). After removal of 4 bases from V and 7 bases from J, the junction contained 10 bases not matched to a gene. Treatment indicated: 19 received Ad26.COV2.S at low or high dose, single or two shots; a few received placebo; per-sample allocation not given. At day 63 after the first vaccine or placebo injection, samples were drawn.

The sequencing here drew on peripheral blood, taken in a trial of Ad26.COV2.S vaccine versus placebo. The chain recombines TRBV27 with TRBJ1-5; 7 bases match TRBD1. This clonotype was obtained from a person aged 18-60 years who received the Ad26.COV2.S COVID-19 vaccine or a placebo. The CDR3 protein is CASSSADRARQPQHF. The CDR3 coding sequence is TGTGCCAGCAGTTCCGCCGACAGGGCTCGGCAGCCCCAGCATTTT.